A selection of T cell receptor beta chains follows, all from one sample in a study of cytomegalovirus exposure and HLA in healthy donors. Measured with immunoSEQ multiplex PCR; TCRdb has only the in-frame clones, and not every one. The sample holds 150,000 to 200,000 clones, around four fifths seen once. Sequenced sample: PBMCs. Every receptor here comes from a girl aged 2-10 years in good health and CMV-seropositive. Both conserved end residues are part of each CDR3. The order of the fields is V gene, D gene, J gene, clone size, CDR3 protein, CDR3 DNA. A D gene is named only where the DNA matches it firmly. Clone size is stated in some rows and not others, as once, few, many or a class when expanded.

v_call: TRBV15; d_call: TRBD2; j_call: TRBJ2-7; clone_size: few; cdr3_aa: CATSRILAIPSYEQYF; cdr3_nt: TGTGCCACCAGCAGAATACTAGCGATCCCCTCCTACGAGCAGTACTTC
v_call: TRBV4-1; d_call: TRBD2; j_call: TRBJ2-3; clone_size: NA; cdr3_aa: CASSYPGGLQYF; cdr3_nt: TGCGCCAGCAGTTACCCGGGGGGGTTGCAGTATTTT
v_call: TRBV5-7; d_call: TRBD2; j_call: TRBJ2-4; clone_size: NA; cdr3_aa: CASSCPPGLAGVAKNIQYF; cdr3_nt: TGTGCCAGCAGCTGCCCACCGGGACTAGCGGGAGTAGCCAAAAACATTCAGTACTTC
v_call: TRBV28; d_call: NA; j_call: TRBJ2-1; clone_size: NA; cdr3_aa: CASTTYNEQFF; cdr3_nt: TGTGCCAGCACCACCTACAATGAGCAGTTCTTC
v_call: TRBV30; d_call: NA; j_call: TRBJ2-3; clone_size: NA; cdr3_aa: CAWSLDYTDTQYF; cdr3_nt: TGTGCCTGGAGTCTGGACTACACAGATACGCAGTATTTT
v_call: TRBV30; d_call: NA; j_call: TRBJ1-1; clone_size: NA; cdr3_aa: CAWTGRGKLFVAFF; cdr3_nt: TGTGCCTGGACAGGGAGGGGAAAACTGTTCGTAGCTTTCTTT
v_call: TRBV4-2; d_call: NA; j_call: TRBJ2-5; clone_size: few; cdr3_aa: CASSQDAPLGTQYF; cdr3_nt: TGTGCCAGCAGCCAAGATGCCCCACTCGGGACCCAGTACTTC
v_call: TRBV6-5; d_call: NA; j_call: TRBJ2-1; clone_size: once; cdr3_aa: CASREEGMSYNERFF; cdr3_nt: TGTGCCAGCAGGGAGGAGGGAATGTCCTACAATGAGCGGTTCTTC
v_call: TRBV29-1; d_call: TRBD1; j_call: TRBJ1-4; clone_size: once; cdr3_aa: CSAGQGAQKLFF; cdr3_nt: TGCAGCGCCGGACAGGGGGCACAAAAACTGTTTTTT
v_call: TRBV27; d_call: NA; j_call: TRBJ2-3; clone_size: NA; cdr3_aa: CASSDYSPLVGAGTQYF; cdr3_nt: TGTGCCAGCAGCGATTACAGCCCCCTTGTTGGGGCAGGGACGCAGTATTTT
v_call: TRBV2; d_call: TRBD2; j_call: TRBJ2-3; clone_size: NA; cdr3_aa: CASSESVAGADTQYF; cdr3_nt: TGTGCCAGCAGTGAATCGGTAGCGGGAGCAGATACGCAGTATTTT
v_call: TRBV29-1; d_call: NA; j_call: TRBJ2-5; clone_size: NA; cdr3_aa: CSVEGRGGETQYF; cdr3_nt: TGCAGCGTTGAAGGAAGGGGCGGCGAGACCCAGTACTTC
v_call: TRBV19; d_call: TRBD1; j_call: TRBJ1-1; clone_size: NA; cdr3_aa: CASSSRDRDLMNTEAFF; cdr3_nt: TGTGCCAGTAGTTCCCGGGACAGGGATCTCATGAACACTGAAGCTTTCTTT